A single sample is the source of the 18 T cell receptor beta chains below, sequenced in a study of T-cell memory formation after mild COVID-19. Each CDR3 protein gets one entry after TCRdb re-called the 5' RACE reads with MiXCR. The repertoire holds 200,000 to 250,000 distinct CDR3 sequences, about a sixth seen once, with 3.5% in the top ten. The source material was PBMCs or a T cell subset sorted from them (not recorded which). These receptors all stem from a young man who had mild COVID-19 (a few samples of this study predate the infection). Cell type and time point are not known.

The chain has TRBV5-6 and TRBJ2-5; 7 bases fit TRBD2. The CDR3 has 15 residues. Germline-derived CDR1 and CDR2 are SGHDT and YYEEEE. V shed 4 bases, J shed 3 bases, and the junction held 9 bases outside the gene matches. The CDR3 protein is CASSPTGGRKETQYF. The CDR3 coding sequence is TGTGCCAGCAGCCCCACGGGGGGTCGGAAAGAGACCCAGTACTTC.

A few counts support this clonotype. The chain employs TRBV6-5 and TRBJ1-1; D not resolved. V lost 0 bases to trimming and J lost 0 bases, with 8 bases between them. Looked up from germline, CDR1 is MNHEY and CDR2 is SVGAGI. The CDR3 extends over 15 amino acids. CDR3 sequence reads: CASSYSLQLNTEAFF. Here the CDR3 DNA reads TGTGCCAGCAGTTACTCGCTACAACTGAACACTGAAGCTTTCTTT.

The genes are TRBV3-1 and TRBJ2-7; perhaps D is TRBD1 or TRBD2 (6 bases each). V lost 0 bases, J lost 3 bases, and 12 bases lay in between. CDR1 and CDR2 from the germline V gene are LGHDT and YNNKEL (reference sequence). The length of the CDR3 is 15 residues. The CDR3 region is CASSQDRGLIYEQYF. CDR3 DNA sequence: TGTGCCAGCAGCCAAGACAGGGGACTGATCTACGAGCAGTACTTC.

The chain employs TRBV7-9 and TRBJ1-1, with D perhaps matching TRBD1 (5 bases). Germline loops: CDR1 SEHNR, CDR2 FQNEAQ (reference sequence). This CDR3 is built from 14 residues. Trimming left V 5 bases short and J 1 base short, with 11 bases between. The CDR3 DNA is TGTGCCAGCAGCCGAGGGACGGAGAACACTGAAGCTTTCTTT. Its protein product is CASSRGTENTEAFF. The variable domain in full, completed from reference TRBV7-9 and TRBJ1-1, reads DTGVSQNPRHKITKRGQNVTFRCDPISEHNRLYWYRQTLGQGPEFLTYFQNEAQLEKSRLLSDRFSAERPKGSFSTLEIQRTEQGDSAMYLCASSRGTENTEAFFGQGTRLTVV.

This CDR3 is CSARSWRESTDTQYF. CDR3 coding DNA: TGCAGTGCTAGAAGCTGGCGGGAGAGCACAGATACGCAGTATTTT. This chain joins TRBV20-1 and TRBJ2-3; TRBD2 agrees at 7 bases. V lost 2 bases to trimming and J lost 0 bases; unmatched junction nucleotides: 5. The CDR3 is 15 residues long. The V gene's germline CDR1 is DFQATT and CDR2 SNEGSKA (reference sequence).

This clonotype has a handful of counts. V and J are TRBV7-9 and TRBJ2-5; D ambiguous. V was cut by 3 bases and J by 5 bases, with 13 bases left in between. Looked up from germline, CDR1 is SEHNR and CDR2 is FQNEAQ (reference sequence). The CDR3 covers 14 residues. CDR3 residues: CASSFEPTSETQYF. CDR3 sequence (DNA): TGTGCCAGCAGCTTTGAGCCGACGTCCGAGACCCAGTACTTC.

The genes are TRBV10-3 and TRBJ2-5; D is undetermined. The V and J ends lost 4 bases and 4 bases respectively, with 10 bases between them. CDR1 is ENHRY, CDR2 SYGVKD, per germline. This CDR3 has 13 amino acids. CDR3 sequence: CAISVSLPETQYF. For the CDR3, the DNA is TGTGCCATCAGTGTTAGCCTACCAGAGACCCAGTACTTC.

V and J are TRBV12-3 or TRBV12-4 and TRBJ1-5; tentative D call: TRBD1 (6 bases). The V and J ends lost 5 bases and 6 bases respectively, with 8 bases between them. CDR3 size: 12 residues. CDR3 residues: CASSPGVQPQHF. CDR3 in DNA: TGTGCCAGCAGTCCAGGGGTTCAGCCCCAGCATTTT.

This clonotype has only a few counts. The rearrangement links TRBV3-1 to TRBJ1-5; tentative D call: TRBD1 (5 bases). V was pared by 2 bases and J by 6 bases, with 11 bases between. Germline CDR1 LGHDT, CDR2 YNNKEL (reference sequence). This CDR3 region has 14 residues. CDR3: CASSQQRGGQPQHF. CDR3 nucleotide sequence: TGTGCCAGCAGCCAACAAAGGGGAGGTCAGCCCCAGCATTTT.

This clonotype was recorded once. The gene calls are TRBV20-1 and TRBJ2-5; D might be TRBD1 (5 bases). The CDR3 sequence is 13 residues long. V dropped 0 bases and J dropped 5 bases, with 10 bases sitting between them. Germline lookup yields CDR1 DFQATT and CDR2 SNEGSKA (reference sequence). This CDR3 reads CSARDSGHETQYF. The CDR3 coding sequence is TGCAGTGCTAGAGATTCAGGGCACGAGACCCAGTACTTC.

This clonotype was seen a handful of times. The chain combines TRBV5-1 with TRBJ2-1; D remains ambiguous. CDR1 is SGHRS, CDR2 YFSETQ, per germline. Trimming shortened V by 0 bases and J by 2 bases, and 12 bases separated the two germline ends. CDR3 length: 16 residues. DNA for the CDR3: TGCGCCAGCAGCTTGGAGGCGAGAATCACCTACAATGAGCAGTTCTTC. Translation gives CASSLEARITYNEQFF.

In its sample, this clonotype was seen a few times. One end of the junction is discordant with germline, which a read error may explain. V gene TRBV7-7 combines with J gene TRBJ2-1, with D unclear. CDR3 length: 13 amino acids. Per germline, CDR1 SSHAT and CDR2 FNYEAQ (reference sequence). The CDR3 region has the DNA TGTGCTAGCAGCCAGACGGCCGGTAATGAGCAGTTCTTC. It is translated as CASSQTAGNEQFF.

V usage is TRBV19 and J usage is TRBJ2-1; D is possibly TRBD2 (6 bases). V lost 5 bases and J 9 bases, leaving 14 bases between the germline ends. Germline-derived CDR1 and CDR2 are LNHDA and SQIVND (reference sequence). CDR3 length: 13 residues. The CDR3 sequence: CASSVGSRGEQFF. DNA for the CDR3: TGTGCCAGTAGTGTCGGGAGCCGAGGTGAGCAGTTCTTC. The variable domain in full, completed from reference TRBV19 and TRBJ2-1, reads DGGITQSPKYLFRKEGQNVTLSCEQNLNHDAMYWYRQDPGQGLRLIYYSQIVNDFQKGDIAEGYSVSREKKESFPLTVTSAQKNPTAFYLCASSVGSRGEQFFGPGTRLTVL.

The rearrangement joins TRBV7-2 to TRBJ1-5; 8 bases map to TRBD1. V dropped 1 base and J dropped 2; count of bases not matched to a gene: 4. This CDR3 has 16 residues. Germline CDR1 and CDR2: SGHTA and FQGNSA. The CDR3 reads CASSLDPGGGNQPQHF. The CDR3 DNA reads TGTGCCAGCAGCTTAGACCCAGGGGGCGGCAATCAGCCCCAGCATTTT.

The chain joins TRBV19 to TRBJ1-5; 7 nucleotides line up with TRBD1. V lost 6 bases, J lost 3 bases, and 8 bases stayed unmatched. Germline values: CDR1 LNHDA, CDR2 SQIVND (reference sequence). The CDR3 length is 15 residues. Here the CDR3 DNA reads TGTGCCAGTAGGGAGAGACAGGGTTTCAATCAGCCCCAGCATTTT. Protein product: CASRERQGFNQPQHF.

V and J are TRBV28 and TRBJ2-2; 7 bases agree with TRBD1. Germline assignment: CDR1 MDHEN and CDR2 SYDVKM. The J segment lost 4 bases and the V segment lost 4 bases, leaving 6 bases of the junction unmatched. The CDR3 covers 15 residues. CDR3 bases: TGTGCCAGCAGTTCGACAGGGCTCGGCACCGGGGAGCTGTTTTTT. Encoded protein: CASSSTGLGTGELFF. The variable domain in full, with the rest retrieved from reference TRBV28 and TRBJ2-2, is DVKVTQSSRYLVKRTGEKVFLECVQDMDHENMFWYRQDPGLGLRLIYFSYDVKMKEKGDIPEGYSVSREKKERFSLILESASTNQTSMYLCASSSTGLGTGELFFGEGSRLTVL.

The chain is built from TRBV5-6 and TRBJ2-5; D is ambiguous. V gave up 4 bases and J gave up 2 bases, with 9 bases separating them. The CDR3 has 13 amino acids. The germline CDR1 and CDR2 sequences are SGHDT and YYEEEE. As DNA, the CDR3 is TGTGCCAGCAGCCTCGACGTACAAGAGACCCAGTACTTC. This codes for CASSLDVQETQYF.

This clonotype was counted many times. CDR3 coding DNA: TGTGCCAGCAGCGTATCTCTAAACACCGGGGAGCTGTTTTTT. It specifies CASSVSLNTGELFF. This rearrangement joins TRBV9 to TRBJ2-2, with D unclear. The CDR3 runs 14 residues. Trimming left V 1 base short and J 2 bases short, with 6 bases between. Germline V gene sequence: CDR1 SGDLS, CDR2 YYNGEE.